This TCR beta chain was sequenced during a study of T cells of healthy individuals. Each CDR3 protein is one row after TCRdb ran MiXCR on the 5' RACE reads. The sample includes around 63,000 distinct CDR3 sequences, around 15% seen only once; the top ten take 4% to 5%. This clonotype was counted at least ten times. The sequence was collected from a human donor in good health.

The chain's CDR3 is CASRVATTNEKLFF. The CDR3 DNA reads TGCGCCAGCAGAGTGGCTACAACTAATGAAAAACTGTTTTTT. The chain has TRBV10-2 and TRBJ1-4, with D unresolved. The CDR3 spans 14 residues. Per the germline V gene, CDR1 is WSHSY and CDR2 is SAAADI. V lost 6 bases and J lost 0, with 8 bases in between.